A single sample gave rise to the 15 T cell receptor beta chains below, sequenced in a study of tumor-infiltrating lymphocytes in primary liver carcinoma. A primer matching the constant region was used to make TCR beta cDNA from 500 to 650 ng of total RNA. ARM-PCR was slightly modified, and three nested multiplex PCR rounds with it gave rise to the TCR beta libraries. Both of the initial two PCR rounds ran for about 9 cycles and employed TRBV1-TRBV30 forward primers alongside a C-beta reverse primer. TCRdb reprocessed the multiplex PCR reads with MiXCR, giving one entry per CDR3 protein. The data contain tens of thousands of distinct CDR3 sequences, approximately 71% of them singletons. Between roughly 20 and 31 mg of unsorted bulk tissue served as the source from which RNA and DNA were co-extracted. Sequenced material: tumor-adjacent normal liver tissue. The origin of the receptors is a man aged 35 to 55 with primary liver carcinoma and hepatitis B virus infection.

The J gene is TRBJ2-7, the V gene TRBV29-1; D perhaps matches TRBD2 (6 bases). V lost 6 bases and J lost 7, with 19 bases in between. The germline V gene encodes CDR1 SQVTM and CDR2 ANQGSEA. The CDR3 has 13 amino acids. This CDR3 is CSVGDLPVLEQYF. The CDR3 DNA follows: TGCAGCGTAGGGGACTTGCCTGTCTTGGAGCAGTACTTC.

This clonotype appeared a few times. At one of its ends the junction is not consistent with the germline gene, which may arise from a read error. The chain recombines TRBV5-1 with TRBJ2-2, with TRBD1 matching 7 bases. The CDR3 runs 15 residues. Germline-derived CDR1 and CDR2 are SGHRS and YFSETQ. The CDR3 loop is CASSDRVPNIGELFF. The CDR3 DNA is TGTGCCAGCAGCGACAGGGTCCCGAACATCGGGGAGCTGTTTTTT.

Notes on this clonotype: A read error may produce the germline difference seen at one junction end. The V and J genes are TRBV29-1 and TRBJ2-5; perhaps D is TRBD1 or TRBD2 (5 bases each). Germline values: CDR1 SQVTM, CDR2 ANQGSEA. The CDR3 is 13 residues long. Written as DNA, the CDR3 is TGCGGCGTTGAGGGACGGCATGGAGGGACCCAGTACTTC. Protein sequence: CGVEGRHGGTQYF.

CDR3 amino acids: CAWSEGPRGVNEQFF. CDR3 coding DNA: TGTGCCTGGAGTGAAGGGCCTAGAGGGGTAAATGAGCAGTTCTTC. The chain employs TRBV30 and TRBJ2-1; the D call may be TRBD1 or TRBD2 (5 bases each). CDR1 and CDR2 (germline): GTSNPN, SVGIG (reference sequence). The V end was cut by 1 base, the J end by 7 bases, with 17 bases between. This CDR3 is built from 15 residues.

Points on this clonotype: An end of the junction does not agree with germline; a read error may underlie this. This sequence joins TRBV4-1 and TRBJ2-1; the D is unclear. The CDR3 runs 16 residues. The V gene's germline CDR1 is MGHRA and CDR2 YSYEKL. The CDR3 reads CATSQDRTPSYNMQFF. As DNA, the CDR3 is TGCGCCACCAGCCAAGATCGGACCCCCTCCTACAATATGCAGTTCTTC.

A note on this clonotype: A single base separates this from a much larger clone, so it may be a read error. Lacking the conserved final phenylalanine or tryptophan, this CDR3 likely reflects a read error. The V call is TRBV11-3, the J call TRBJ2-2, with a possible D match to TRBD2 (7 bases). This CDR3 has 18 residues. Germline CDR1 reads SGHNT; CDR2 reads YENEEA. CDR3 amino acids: CASSRGGRFHDDTEELFS. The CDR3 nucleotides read TGTGCCAGCAGCCGCGGGGGCAGGTTCCACGATGACACCGAGGAGCTGTTTTCT.

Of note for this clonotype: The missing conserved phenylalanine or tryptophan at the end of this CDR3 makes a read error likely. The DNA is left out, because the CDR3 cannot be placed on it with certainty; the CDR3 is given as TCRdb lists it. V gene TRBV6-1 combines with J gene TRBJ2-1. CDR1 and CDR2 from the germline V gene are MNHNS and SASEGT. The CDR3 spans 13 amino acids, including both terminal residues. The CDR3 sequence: CASSDRSLKHPHG.

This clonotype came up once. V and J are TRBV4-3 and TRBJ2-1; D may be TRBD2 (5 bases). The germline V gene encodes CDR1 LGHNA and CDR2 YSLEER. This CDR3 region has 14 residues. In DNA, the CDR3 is TGCGCGACCAGCCAAGATCCGGGAAAAGTGAGGCGGTTCTTC. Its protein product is CATSQDPGKVRRFF.

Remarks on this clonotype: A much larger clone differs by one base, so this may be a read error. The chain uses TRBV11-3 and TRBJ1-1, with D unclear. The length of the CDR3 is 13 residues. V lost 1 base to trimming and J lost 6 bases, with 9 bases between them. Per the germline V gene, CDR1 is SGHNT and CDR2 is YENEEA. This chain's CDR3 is CASSLAVNAEAFF. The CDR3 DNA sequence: TGTGCCAGCAGCTTAGCAGTTAACGCTGAAGCTTTCTTT.

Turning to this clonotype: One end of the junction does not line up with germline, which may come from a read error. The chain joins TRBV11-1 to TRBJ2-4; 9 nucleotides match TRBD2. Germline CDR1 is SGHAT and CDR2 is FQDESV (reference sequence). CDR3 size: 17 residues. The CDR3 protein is CASSFPGTSWPKDIQYF. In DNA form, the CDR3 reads TGTGCCAGCAGCTTTCCCGGGACTAGCTGGCCCAAAGACATTCAGTACTTC.

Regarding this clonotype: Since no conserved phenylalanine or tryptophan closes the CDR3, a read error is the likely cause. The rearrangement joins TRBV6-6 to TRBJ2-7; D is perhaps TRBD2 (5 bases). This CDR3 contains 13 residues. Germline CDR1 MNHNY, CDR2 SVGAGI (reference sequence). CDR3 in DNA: TGTGACAGCACCCCAGGACTCTCCTACGAGCAGTACCTC. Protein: CDSTPGLSYEQYL.

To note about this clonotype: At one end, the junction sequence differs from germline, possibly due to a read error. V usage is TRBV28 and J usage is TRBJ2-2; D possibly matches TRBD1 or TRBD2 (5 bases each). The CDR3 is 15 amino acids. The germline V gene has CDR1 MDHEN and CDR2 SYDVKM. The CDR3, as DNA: TGTGCCAGCAGCATTGGGGACCCTAGCACCGGGGAACTGTTTTTT. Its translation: CASSIGDPSTGELFF.

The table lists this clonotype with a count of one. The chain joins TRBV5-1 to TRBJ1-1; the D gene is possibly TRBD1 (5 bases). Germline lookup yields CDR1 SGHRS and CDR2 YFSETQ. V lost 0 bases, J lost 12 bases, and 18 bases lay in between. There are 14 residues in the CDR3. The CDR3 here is CASSLVGGLSESFF. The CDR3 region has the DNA TGCGCCAGCAGCTTGGTCGGGGGACTCTCGGAATCTTTCTTT.

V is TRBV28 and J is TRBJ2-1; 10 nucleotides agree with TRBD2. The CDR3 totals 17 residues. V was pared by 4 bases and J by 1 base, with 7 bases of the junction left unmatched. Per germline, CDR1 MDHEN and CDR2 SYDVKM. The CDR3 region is CASSSSTSGSSYNEQFF. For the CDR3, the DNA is TGTGCCAGCAGTTCGTCGACTAGCGGGTCTTCCTACAATGAGCAGTTCTTC.

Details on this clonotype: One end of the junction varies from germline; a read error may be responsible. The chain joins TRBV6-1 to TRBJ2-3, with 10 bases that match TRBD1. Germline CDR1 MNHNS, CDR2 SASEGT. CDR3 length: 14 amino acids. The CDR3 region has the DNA TGTGGCAGCATGATGGACAGGGGGGCAGATACGCAGTATTTT. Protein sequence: CGSMMDRGADTQYF.